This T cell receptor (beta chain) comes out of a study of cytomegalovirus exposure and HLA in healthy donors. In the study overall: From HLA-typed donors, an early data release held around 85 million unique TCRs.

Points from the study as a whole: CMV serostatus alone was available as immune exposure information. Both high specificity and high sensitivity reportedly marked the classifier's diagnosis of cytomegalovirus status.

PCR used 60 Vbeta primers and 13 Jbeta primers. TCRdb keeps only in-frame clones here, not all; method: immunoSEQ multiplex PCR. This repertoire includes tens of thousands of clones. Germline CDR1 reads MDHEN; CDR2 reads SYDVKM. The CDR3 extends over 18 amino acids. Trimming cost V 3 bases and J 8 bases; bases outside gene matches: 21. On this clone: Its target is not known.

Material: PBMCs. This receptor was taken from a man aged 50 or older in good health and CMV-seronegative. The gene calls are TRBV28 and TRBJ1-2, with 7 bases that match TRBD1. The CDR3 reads CASSFEAPGQPTQRGYTF. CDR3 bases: TGTGCCAGCAGTTTTGAGGCGCCGGGACAGCCAACTCAGAGGGGCTACACCTTC.